The 32 T cell receptor beta chains presented below share a single source sample, sequenced in a study of regulatory T cells. Study-wide points: In CD3G-deficient patients, conventional CD4+ T cells were enriched for hydrophobic CDR3 residues at positions 6 and 7.

The primer mix had 52 TRBV and 13 TRBJ primers. Profiled with immunoSEQ multiplex PCR; TCRdb holds only in-frame clones, not every one. The table has roughly 15,000 clones, more than 65% seen once; the top ten hold about 8%. These receptors lack a known antigen. Sequencing input: conventional CD4+ T cells sorted from blood. The receptors stem from a person between 30 and 45 years old with CD3G deficiency.

This chain uses TRBV28 with TRBJ1-1; D uncertain. Germline assignment: CDR1 MDHEN and CDR2 SYDVKM. The CDR3 length is 14 residues. The V gene lost 4 bases and the J gene lost 4 bases, with 13 bases spanning the gap. This CDR3 reads CASSYSRPSTEAFF. In nucleotides, the CDR3 is TGTGCCAGCAGTTATTCACGACCTTCCACTGAAGCTTTCTTT. Using reference TRBV28 and TRBJ1-1 for the parts outside the CDR3, the full variable domain is DVKVTQSSRYLVKRTGEKVFLECVQDMDHENMFWYRQDPGLGLRLIYFSYDVKMKEKGDIPEGYSVSREKKERFSLILESASTNQTSMYLCASSYSRPSTEAFFGQGTRLTVV.

CDR3 sequence: CASSRGYHTDTQYF. The CDR3 DNA reads TGTGCCAGCTCACGGGGTTACCACACAGATACGCAGTATTTT. The chain carries TRBV18 and TRBJ2-3; D gene unclear. Per germline, CDR1 KGHSH and CDR2 LQKENI. V was clipped by 4 bases and J by 2 bases, with 10 bases between them. The CDR3 loop spans 14 amino acids.

The rearrangement uses TRBV7-9 and TRBJ1-2; no reliable D call. This CDR3 is built from 14 residues. Germline loops: CDR1 SEHNR, CDR2 FQNEAQ (reference sequence). V shed 1 base and J shed 6 bases, with 12 bases lying between them. The chain's CDR3 is CASSLGPGYDGYTF. The CDR3 DNA sequence: TGTGCCAGCAGCTTAGGGCCAGGTTACGATGGCTACACCTTC.

The V call is TRBV19, the J call TRBJ1-3; D not certain. The CDR3 sequence is 17 residues long. The germline V and J ends were trimmed by 4 bases and 0 bases, with 16 bases remaining between them. Germline V gene lookup returns CDR1 LNHDA and CDR2 SQIVND (reference sequence). The CDR3 DNA reads as TGTGCCAGTAGTACCGCCCATGCCCTCGGCTCTGGAAACACCATATATTTT. Its translation: CASSTAHALGSGNTIYF.

V and J are TRBV10-3 and TRBJ2-7, with 7 bases identical to TRBD2. With V trimmed by 10 bases and J by 6 bases, 12 bases remained unmatched. This CDR3 comprises 13 residues. CDR1 and CDR2 from the germline V gene are ENHRY and SYGVKD. CDR3 protein: CATRGRPGGEQYF. CDR3 nucleotide sequence: TGTGCCACCCGCGGGAGACCCGGGGGCGAGCAGTACTTC.

The rearrangement uses TRBV6-1 and TRBJ1-1, with D possibly being TRBD1 (6 bases). Trimming stripped 6 bases from V and 7 bases from J, with 21 bases between. The length of the CDR3 is 15 residues. Per germline, CDR1 MNHNS and CDR2 SASEGT. The CDR3 reads CASRRVAAGENEAFF. The CDR3 DNA follows: TGTGCCAGCAGGAGGGTAGCGGCAGGGGAGAATGAAGCTTTCTTT.

The V call is TRBV6-5, the J call TRBJ1-2; a possible D gene is TRBD1 (5 bases). V was trimmed by 3 bases and J by 6 bases, leaving 11 bases between them. Germline CDR1 is MNHEY and CDR2 is SVGAGI. This CDR3 comprises 13 residues. CDR3 nucleotides: TGTGCCAGCAGTTATGACAGCTTGCATGGCTACACCTTC. It encodes CASSYDSLHGYTF.

The chain combines TRBV5-1 with TRBJ2-5, with a possible D match to TRBD2 (6 bases). The V end was cut by 3 bases, the J end by 5 bases, with 17 bases between. CDR1 and CDR2 (germline): SGHRS, YFSETQ. The CDR3 consists of 15 residues. The CDR3: CASSSIGGSFETQYF. For the CDR3, the DNA is TGCGCCAGCAGCTCTATTGGGGGGAGCTTTGAGACCCAGTACTTC.

The V and J genes are TRBV5-1 and TRBJ2-3; tentative D call: TRBD1 (6 bases). CDR3 length equals 14 residues. Germline V gives CDR1 SGHRS, CDR2 YFSETQ. V was cut by 4 bases and J by 2 bases, with 11 bases left in between. Written as DNA, the CDR3 is TGCGCCAGCAGCCTGGGACATCCCACAGATACGCAGTATTTT. Translating it yields CASSLGHPTDTQYF.

This rearrangement joins TRBV7-9 to TRBJ2-2, with a tentative D call TRBD1 (6 bases). With 5 bases removed from V and 6 bases from J, the gap between germline ends came to 13 bases. The CDR3 spans 14 residues. Per germline, CDR1 SEHNR and CDR2 FQNEAQ (reference sequence). CDR3 sequence: CASSLQGKAGELFF. Written as DNA, the CDR3 is TGTGCCAGCAGCCTCCAGGGGAAGGCCGGGGAGCTGTTTTTT.

J is TRBJ2-5 and V is TRBV28; D may match TRBD1 or TRBD2 (5 bases each). The V gene's germline CDR1 is MDHEN and CDR2 SYDVKM. Trimming took 6 bases from V and 4 from J, leaving 18 bases between them. The CDR3 extends over 15 amino acids. In nucleotides, the CDR3 is TGTGCCAGCAGCCCCGGGACCGCGGTCGGAGAGACCCAGTACTTC. Encoded protein: CASSPGTAVGETQYF.

This chain joins TRBV6-1 and TRBJ2-3; 12 positions match TRBD2. This CDR3 comprises 15 residues. V lost 6 bases to trimming and J lost 5 bases; unmatched junction nucleotides: 6. Per germline, CDR1 MNHNS and CDR2 SASEGT. The CDR3 DNA reads as TGTGCCAGCAGATCTTTGACTAGCGGGAGAGATACGCAGTATTTT. Encoded protein: CASRSLTSGRDTQYF.

The chain employs TRBV6-6 and TRBJ2-7; D gene ambiguous. Per germline, CDR1 MNHNY and CDR2 SVGAGI (reference sequence). The V end lost 5 bases, the J end lost 5 bases, and 7 bases lay between the germline ends. The CDR3 sequence is 11 residues long. CDR3 protein: CASSQRDEQYF. Written as DNA, the CDR3 is TGTGCCAGCAGTCAAAGGGACGAGCAGTACTTC.

The chain uses TRBV6-9 and TRBJ1-3, with 9 positions matching TRBD1. This CDR3 has 16 amino acids. V lost 3 bases, J lost 3 bases, and 6 bases stayed unmatched. Germline CDR1 and CDR2: MNHGY and SVAAGI. In nucleotides, the CDR3 is TGTGCCAGCAGTTACCCGGGACAGGGAAGTGGAAACACCATATATTTT. This translates into CASSYPGQGSGNTIYF.

This clone was detected only a few times. The V gene is TRBV18, the J gene TRBJ1-2; no definite D call. This CDR3 has 13 residues. Trimming pared 8 bases from V and 5 bases from J, leaving 15 bases between. CDR1 is KGHSH and CDR2 is LQKENI in the germline V gene. CDR3 loop: CASGKTRGYGYTF. Here the CDR3 DNA reads TGTGCCAGCGGCAAGACGCGCGGATATGGCTACACCTTC.

The chain employs TRBV28 and TRBJ1-6, with a possible D match to TRBD1 (6 bases). Germline values: CDR1 MDHEN, CDR2 SYDVKM. V was pared by 7 bases and J by 7 bases, with 20 bases between. This CDR3 spans 16 amino acids. For the CDR3, the DNA is TGTGCCAGCACCACCCGATGGGGCAGGGGAAATTCACCCCTCCACTTT. Its protein is CASTTRWGRGNSPLHF.

This clone was seen a few times. The gene calls are TRBV6-1 and TRBJ1-1; D is possibly TRBD1 (5 bases). Trimming took 3 bases from V and 4 from J, leaving 12 bases between them. CDR3 size: 14 residues. Germline V CDR1 and CDR2: MNHNS, SASEGT. CDR3 region: CASSENRQRTEAFF. The CDR3 coding sequence is TGTGCCAGCAGTGAGAATCGACAGCGCACTGAAGCTTTCTTT.

The V and J genes are TRBV28 and TRBJ1-4; the D gene is possibly TRBD1 (6 bases). V lost 8 bases and J lost 8, with 18 bases in between. Germline CDR1 reads MDHEN; CDR2 reads SYDVKM. This CDR3 region has 14 residues. The CDR3 sequence is CASGRNRVGEKLFF. The CDR3 DNA follows: TGTGCCAGCGGGCGTAACAGGGTGGGAGAAAAACTGTTTTTT.

This clone was picked up a small number of times. This sequence joins TRBV28 and TRBJ1-1; D ambiguous. Germline V gives CDR1 MDHEN, CDR2 SYDVKM. The CDR3 runs to 14 residues. V was shortened by 8 bases and J by 0 bases, with 13 bases between the two germline ends. The CDR3 sequence is CASAPGAVNTEAFF. CDR3 DNA: TGTGCCAGCGCCCCCGGAGCGGTGAACACTGAAGCTTTCTTT.

This clone is labeled medium-sized (0.01 to 0.1%). This chain links TRBV27 with TRBJ2-2; either TRBD1 or TRBD2 may supply D (6 bases each). The CDR3 consists of 16 residues. Germline V gene data show CDR1 as MNHEY and CDR2 as SMNVEV (reference sequence). V was clipped by 1 base and J by 4 bases, with 13 bases between them. CDR3 sequence (DNA): TGTGCCAGCAGTTTATTAGGGGGGCGAAGCACCGGGGAGCTGTTTTTT. Translation gives CASSLLGGRSTGELFF.

V gene TRBV5-1 combines with J gene TRBJ2-7; D remains ambiguous. Trimming took 0 bases from V and 2 from J, leaving 18 bases between them. CDR3 length: 17 amino acids. Germline-derived CDR1 and CDR2 are SGHRS and YFSETQ. The CDR3 loop is CASSLVSRSTKTYEQYF. The CDR3 nucleotides are TGCGCCAGCAGCTTGGTAAGTCGCAGCACAAAGACCTACGAGCAGTACTTC. The full variable domain, with the rest looked up from reference TRBV5-1 and TRBJ2-7, is KAGVTQTPRYLIKTRGQQVTLSCSPISGHRSVSWYQQTPGQGLQFLFEYFSETQRNKGNFPGRFSGRQFSNSRSEMNVSTLELGDSALYLCASSLVSRSTKTYEQYFGPGTRLTVT.

The chain uses TRBV5-4 and TRBJ1-2; a possible D gene is TRBD1 (5 bases). The CDR3 loop spans 19 amino acids. CDR1 is SGHNT, CDR2 YYREEE, per germline (reference sequence). The ends were cut back, 0 bases at V and 2 bases at J, with 23 bases in the middle. CDR3 nucleotide sequence: TGTGCCAGCAGCTTGGGCGGGGCGGGAATCTCTTCTTTCAACTATGGCTACACCTTC. It encodes CASSLGGAGISSFNYGYTF.

This clone was observed a handful of times. The chain employs TRBV6-5 and TRBJ1-1, with D possibly being TRBD1 (5 bases). CDR3 size: 14 residues. Germline CDR1 is MNHEY and CDR2 is SVGAGI. Trimming shortened V by 4 bases and J by 6 bases, and 15 bases separated the two germline ends. Here the CDR3 reads CASSSTEVGAEAFF. In DNA, the CDR3 is TGTGCCAGCAGTTCGACGGAGGTGGGGGCTGAAGCTTTCTTT.

The chain employs TRBV6-6 and TRBJ1-2, with D perhaps matching TRBD1 (6 bases). V was clipped by 4 bases and J by 8 bases, with 11 bases between them. Germline V lookup: CDR1 MNHNY, CDR2 SVGAGI (reference sequence). The CDR3 runs 12 residues. As DNA, the CDR3 is TGTGCCAGCAGTTCCGGGGGCCGAGGCTACACCTTC. Amino acid sequence: CASSSGGRGYTF.

This chain uses TRBV28 with TRBJ1-1; the D gene is possibly TRBD1 (6 bases). The germline V gene encodes CDR1 MDHEN and CDR2 SYDVKM. Trimming pared 6 bases from V and 4 bases from J, leaving 15 bases between. The CDR3 consists of 14 residues. In DNA, the CDR3 is TGTGCCAGCAGCCCCGAGGGGGGGGTCACTGAAGCTTTCTTT. This translates into CASSPEGGVTEAFF.

The gene calls are TRBV6-1 and TRBJ1-3; no clear D gene. The V gene lost 0 bases and the J gene lost 1 base, with 10 bases spanning the gap. The CDR3 spans 16 residues. Germline V gene data show CDR1 as MNHNS and CDR2 as SASEGT. CDR3 nucleotide sequence: TGTGCCAGCAGTGAAGCACATCCGGGGTCTGGAAACACCATATATTTT. Protein: CASSEAHPGSGNTIYF.

V is TRBV28 and J is TRBJ1-2; no firm D call. The CDR3 runs 14 residues. In germline, CDR1 is MDHEN, CDR2 SYDVKM. V shed 2 bases and J shed 2 bases, with 9 bases lying between them. CDR3 sequence (DNA): TGTGCCAGCAGTTTAGGCAGGAACAACTATGGCTACACCTTC. It codes for CASSLGRNNYGYTF.

The V call is TRBV6-1, the J call TRBJ2-7; the D is unclear. Per the germline V gene, CDR1 is MNHNS and CDR2 is SASEGT. Trimming removed 4 bases at V and 1 base at J, with 8 bases between. The CDR3 extends over 13 amino acids. In nucleotides, the CDR3 is TGTGCCAGCAGTGTCGAACAGTCCTACGAGCAGTACTTC. This sequence encodes CASSVEQSYEQYF.

The rearrangement joins TRBV5-1 to TRBJ2-3, with 9 bases that match TRBD2. There are 14 residues in the CDR3. V was pared by 8 bases and J by 2 bases, with 6 bases of the junction left unmatched. Germline V gene sequence: CDR1 SGHRS, CDR2 YFSETQ. The CDR3: CASKSGRPTDTQYF. The CDR3 nucleotides read TGCGCCAGTAAAAGCGGGAGGCCCACAGATACGCAGTATTTT.

The chain uses TRBV5-1 and TRBJ1-2, with D hard to call. The germline gives CDR1 SGHRS, CDR2 YFSETQ. The V end lost 0 bases, the J end lost 2 bases, and 8 bases lay between the germline ends. The CDR3 has 14 residues. CDR3 sequence: CASSLGGGNYGYTF. The CDR3 bases are TGCGCCAGCAGCTTGGGCGGAGGAAACTATGGCTACACCTTC.

The CDR3 DNA is TGTGCCAGCAGCCCTGCTGGGCGGAGCTCCTACAATGAGCAGTTCTTC. As protein: CASSPAGRSSYNEQFF. The chain couples TRBV7-9 to TRBJ2-1; D unresolved. CDR1 and CDR2 from the germline V gene are SEHNR and FQNEAQ (reference sequence). V lost 5 bases and J 0 bases, leaving 14 bases between the germline ends. This CDR3 contains 16 residues.

This chain connects TRBV28 to TRBJ2-7, with D perhaps TRBD1 or TRBD2 (5 bases each). The CDR3 contains 14 residues. V was trimmed by 9 bases and J by 3 bases, leaving 18 bases between them. Germline V gene sequence: CDR1 MDHEN, CDR2 SYDVKM. In DNA form, the CDR3 reads TGTGCCAGTCAAACCTCAGGTGGGGGCTACGAGCAGTACTTC. Translated: CASQTSGGGYEQYF.